This entry is about one TCR beta chain. No antigen is known for it. Naive CD8 cells comprised CD45RO-negative, CCR7-positively selected cells, excluding terminally differentiated effector memory CD45RA+ cells. A 200 ng quantity of DNA, approximately 29,000 T cell genomes, went into the sorted-subset replicate PCRs. The repertoire was sequenced with immunoSEQ multiplex PCR; TCRdb's copy has only in-frame clones and lacks some. The sample contains around 2,000,000 clones, about 95% of which appear only once. This entry comes from a study of shared clonotypes between healthy human individuals. Study-level background: Donors had three CD4 naive, three CD4 memory, two CD8 naive and one CD8 memory plate apiece.

Overall study findings and caveats: Read depth was anticipated to influence clonotype sharing among donors.

CDR1 and CDR2 from the germline V gene are SGDLS and YYNGEE. Unmatched junction bases numbered 8, after V lost 4 bases and J lost 6 bases. CDR3 length: 15 residues. Input material: naive CD8+ T cells sorted from blood. The clonotype originates from a man aged 18 to 35 in good health. The V call is TRBV9, the J call TRBJ1-2; 11 positions agree with TRBD1. In DNA, the CDR3 is TGTGCCAGCAGCCCCAGGACAGGGGGCGGTGATGGCTACACCTTC. Its protein product is CASSPRTGGGDGYTF.